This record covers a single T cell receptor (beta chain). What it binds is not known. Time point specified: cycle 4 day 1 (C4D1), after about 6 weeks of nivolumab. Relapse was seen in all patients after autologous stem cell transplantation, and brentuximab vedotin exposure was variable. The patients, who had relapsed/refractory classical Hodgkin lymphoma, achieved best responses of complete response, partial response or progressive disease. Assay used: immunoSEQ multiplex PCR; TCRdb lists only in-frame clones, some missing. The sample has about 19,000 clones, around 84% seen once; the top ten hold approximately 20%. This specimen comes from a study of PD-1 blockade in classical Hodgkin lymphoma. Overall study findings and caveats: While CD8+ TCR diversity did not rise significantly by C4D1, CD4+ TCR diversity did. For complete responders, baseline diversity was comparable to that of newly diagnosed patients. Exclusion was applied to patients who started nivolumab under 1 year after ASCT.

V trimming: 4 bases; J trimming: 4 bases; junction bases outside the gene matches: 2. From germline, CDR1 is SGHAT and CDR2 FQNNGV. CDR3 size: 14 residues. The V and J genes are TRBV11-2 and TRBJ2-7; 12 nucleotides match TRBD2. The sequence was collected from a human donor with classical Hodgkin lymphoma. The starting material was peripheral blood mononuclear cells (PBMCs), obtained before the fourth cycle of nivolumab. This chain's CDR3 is CASSSSGRGYEQYF. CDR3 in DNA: TGTGCCAGCAGCTCTAGCGGGAGGGGATACGAGCAGTACTTC.